The 2 T cell receptor beta chains below were found in one sample sequenced in a study of graft-versus-host responses after intestinal transplantation. Method: immunoSEQ multiplex PCR; TCRdb's copy keeps in-frame clones and lacks some. Of tens of thousands of clones in the sample, around 90% are singletons; the top ten hold 2.5% to 3%. Here the sequenced sample was PBMCs, taken 118 days after intestinal transplantation. Source of these receptors: a human patient who received an intestinal transplant, so some T cells may come from the graft donor.

This chain uses TRBV5-1 with TRBJ2-7; 9 bases are a match to TRBD2. The CDR3 is made up of 15 amino acids. Germline trimming cut 4 bases from V and 1 base from J; bases unmatched to any gene: 6. Germline CDR1 reads SGHRS; CDR2 reads YFSETQ. The CDR3, as DNA: TGCGCCAGCAGCCCGCTGAGCGGGGGGTCCTACGAGCAGTACTTC. Amino acids: CASSPLSGGSYEQYF. The variable domain in full, with the rest retrieved from reference TRBV5-1 and TRBJ2-7, is KAGVTQTPRYLIKTRGQQVTLSCSPISGHRSVSWYQQTPGQGLQFLFEYFSETQRNKGNFPGRFSGRQFSNSRSEMNVSTLELGDSALYLCASSPLSGGSYEQYFGPGTRLTVT.

This chain joins TRBV21-1 and TRBJ2-5; the table's D call, TRBD2, was not checked against the DNA. TRBV21-1 represents a pseudogene. The CDR3 extends over 12 amino acids. CDR3 nucleotide sequence: TGTGCCAGCGGAAGGAGAACCGAGACCCAGTACTTC. Protein product: CASGRRTETQYF.